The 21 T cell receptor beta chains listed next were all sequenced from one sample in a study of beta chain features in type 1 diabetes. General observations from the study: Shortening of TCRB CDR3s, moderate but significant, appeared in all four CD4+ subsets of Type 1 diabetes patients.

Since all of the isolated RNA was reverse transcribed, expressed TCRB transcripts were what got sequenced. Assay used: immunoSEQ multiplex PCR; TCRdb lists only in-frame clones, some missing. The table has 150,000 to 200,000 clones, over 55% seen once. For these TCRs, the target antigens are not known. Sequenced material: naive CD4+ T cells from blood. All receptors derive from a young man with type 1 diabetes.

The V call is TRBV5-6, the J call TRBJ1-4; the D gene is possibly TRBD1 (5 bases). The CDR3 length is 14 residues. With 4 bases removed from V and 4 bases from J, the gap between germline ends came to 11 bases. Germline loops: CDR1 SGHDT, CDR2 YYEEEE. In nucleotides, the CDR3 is TGTGCCAGCAGCGGGGCTGCCGTTAATGAAAAACTGTTTTTT. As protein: CASSGAAVNEKLFF.

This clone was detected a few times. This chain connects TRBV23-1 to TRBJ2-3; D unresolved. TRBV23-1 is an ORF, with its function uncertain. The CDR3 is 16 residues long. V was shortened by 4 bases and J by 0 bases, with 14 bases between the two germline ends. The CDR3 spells CASSRRGNTSTDTQYF. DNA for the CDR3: TGCGCCAGCAGTCGCCGAGGAAACACAAGCACAGATACGCAGTATTTT.

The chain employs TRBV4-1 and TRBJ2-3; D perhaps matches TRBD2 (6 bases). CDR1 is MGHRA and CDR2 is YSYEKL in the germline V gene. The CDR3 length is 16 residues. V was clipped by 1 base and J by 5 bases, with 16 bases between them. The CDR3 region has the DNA TGCGCCAGCAGCCAAGCTTTTCGGGAGCGCCAAGATACGCAGTATTTT. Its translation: CASSQAFRERQDTQYF.

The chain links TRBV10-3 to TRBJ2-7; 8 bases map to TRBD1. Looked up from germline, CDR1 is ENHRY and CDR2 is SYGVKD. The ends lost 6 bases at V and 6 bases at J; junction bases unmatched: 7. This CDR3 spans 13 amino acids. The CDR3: CAIRPTGELEQYF. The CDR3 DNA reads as TGTGCCATCAGGCCGACAGGGGAGCTCGAGCAGTACTTC.

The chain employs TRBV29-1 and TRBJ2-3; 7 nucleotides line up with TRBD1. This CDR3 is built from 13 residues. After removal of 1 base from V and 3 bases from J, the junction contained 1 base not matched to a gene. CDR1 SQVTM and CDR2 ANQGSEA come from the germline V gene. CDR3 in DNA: TGCAGCGTTGAAGTGGGACAGACAGATACGCAGTATTTT. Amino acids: CSVEVGQTDTQYF.

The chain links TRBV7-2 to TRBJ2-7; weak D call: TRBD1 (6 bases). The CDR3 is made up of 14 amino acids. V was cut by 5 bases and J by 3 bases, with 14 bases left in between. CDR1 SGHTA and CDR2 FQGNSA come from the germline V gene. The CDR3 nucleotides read TGTGCCAGCAGCCTGAATTGGGACAACTACGAGCAGTACTTC. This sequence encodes CASSLNWDNYEQYF.

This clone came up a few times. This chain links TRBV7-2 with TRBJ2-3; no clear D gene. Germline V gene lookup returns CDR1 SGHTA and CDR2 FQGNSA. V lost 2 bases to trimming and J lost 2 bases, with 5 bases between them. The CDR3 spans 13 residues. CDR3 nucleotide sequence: TGTGCCAGCAGCTTAATGCCCACAGATACGCAGTATTTT. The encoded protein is CASSLMPTDTQYF.

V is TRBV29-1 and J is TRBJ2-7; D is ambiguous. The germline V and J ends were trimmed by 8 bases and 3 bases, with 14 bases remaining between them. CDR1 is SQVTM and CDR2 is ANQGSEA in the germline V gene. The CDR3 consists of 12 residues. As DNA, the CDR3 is TGCAGCTATCGTAATGATAACTACGAGCAGTACTTC. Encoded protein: CSYRNDNYEQYF.

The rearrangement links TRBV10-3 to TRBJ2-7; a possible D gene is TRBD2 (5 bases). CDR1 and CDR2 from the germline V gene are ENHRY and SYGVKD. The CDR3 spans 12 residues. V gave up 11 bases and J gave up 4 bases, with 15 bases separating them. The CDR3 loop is CAVRGSSYEQYF. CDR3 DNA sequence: TGTGCCGTCCGGGGATCTTCGTACGAGCAGTACTTC.

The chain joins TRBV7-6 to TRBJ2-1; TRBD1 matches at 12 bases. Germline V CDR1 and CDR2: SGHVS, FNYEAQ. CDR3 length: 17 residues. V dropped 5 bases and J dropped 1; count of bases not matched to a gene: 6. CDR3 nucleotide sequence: TGTGCCAGCAGCGGCGGGACAGGGGGCCGGTCCTACAATGAGCAGTTCTTC. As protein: CASSGGTGGRSYNEQFF.

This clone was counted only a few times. The CDR3 DNA follows: TGCAGCGGCAGTTTTAATGAAAAACTGTTTTTT. This gives the protein CSGSFNEKLFF. The chain uses TRBV29-1 and TRBJ1-4; no firm D call. The CDR3 length is 11 residues. V lost 7 bases and J lost 4, with 7 bases in between. The germline V gene encodes CDR1 SQVTM and CDR2 ANQGSEA.

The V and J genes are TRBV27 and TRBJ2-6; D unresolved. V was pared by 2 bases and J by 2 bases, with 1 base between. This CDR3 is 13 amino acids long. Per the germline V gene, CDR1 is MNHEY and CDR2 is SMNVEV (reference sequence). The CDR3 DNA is TGTGCCAGCAGTTTAGCTGGGGCCAACGTCCTGACTTTC. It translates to CASSLAGANVLTF.

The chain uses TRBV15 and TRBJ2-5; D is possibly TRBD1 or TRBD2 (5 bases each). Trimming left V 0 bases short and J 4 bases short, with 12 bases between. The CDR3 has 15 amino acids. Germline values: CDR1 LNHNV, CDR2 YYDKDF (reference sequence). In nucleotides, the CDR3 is TGTGCCACCAGCAGAGATCTTGGGGGATTAGAGACCCAGTACTTC. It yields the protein CATSRDLGGLETQYF.

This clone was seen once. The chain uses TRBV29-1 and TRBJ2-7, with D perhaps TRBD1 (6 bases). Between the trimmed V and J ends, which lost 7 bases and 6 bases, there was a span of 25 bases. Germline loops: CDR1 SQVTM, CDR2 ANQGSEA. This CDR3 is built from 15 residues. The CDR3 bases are TGCAGCGCTGCGGGCTTTGTGGGGGCGATCTCCGAGCAGTACTTC. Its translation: CSAAGFVGAISEQYF.

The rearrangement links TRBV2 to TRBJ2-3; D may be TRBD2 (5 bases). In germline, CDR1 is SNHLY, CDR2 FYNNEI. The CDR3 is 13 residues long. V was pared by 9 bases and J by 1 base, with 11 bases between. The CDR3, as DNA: TGTGCCAGTACTAGATCTGGCACAGATACGCAGTATTTT. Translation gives CASTRSGTDTQYF.

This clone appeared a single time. The CDR3 DNA is TGTGCCAGCAGCCGCAGTAAGTCCTACGAGCAGTACTTC. It yields the protein CASSRSKSYEQYF. J is TRBJ2-7 and V is TRBV6-5, with D unclear. The V gene's germline CDR1 is MNHEY and CDR2 SVGAGI. This CDR3 is built from 13 residues. V lost 6 bases and J 1 base, leaving 10 bases between the germline ends.

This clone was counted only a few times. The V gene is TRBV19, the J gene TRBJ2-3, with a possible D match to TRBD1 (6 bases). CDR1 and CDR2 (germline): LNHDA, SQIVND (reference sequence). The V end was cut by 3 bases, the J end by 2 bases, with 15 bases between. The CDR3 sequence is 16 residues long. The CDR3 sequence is CASSIGSTGLTDTQYF. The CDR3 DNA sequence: TGTGCCAGTAGTATCGGATCGACAGGCCTCACAGATACGCAGTATTTT.

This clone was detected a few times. The CDR3: CAWSAHRDSTEAFF. DNA of the CDR3: TGTGCCTGGAGTGCTCACAGGGATAGCACTGAAGCTTTCTTT. The rearrangement links TRBV30 to TRBJ1-1; tentative D call: TRBD1 (6 bases). There are 14 residues in the CDR3. The V gene's germline CDR1 is GTSNPN and CDR2 SVGIG (reference sequence). Trimming stripped 1 base from V and 4 bases from J, with 13 bases between.

The CDR3 protein is CASSPGRASSTDTQYF. CDR3 nucleotides: TGTGCCAGCAGCCCAGGCAGGGCCTCTAGCACAGATACGCAGTATTTT. The chain recombines TRBV7-2 with TRBJ2-3; TRBD1 is a possible D gene (5 bases). Germline V gene sequence: CDR1 SGHTA, CDR2 FQGNSA. The germline V and J ends were trimmed by 5 bases and 0 bases, with 15 bases remaining between them. CDR3 length: 16 amino acids.

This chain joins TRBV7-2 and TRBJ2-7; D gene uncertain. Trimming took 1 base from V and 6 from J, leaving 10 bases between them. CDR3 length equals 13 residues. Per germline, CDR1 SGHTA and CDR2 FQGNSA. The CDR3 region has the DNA TGTGCCAGCAGCTTAGAGAGGTGGGTCGAGCAGTACTTC. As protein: CASSLERWVEQYF.

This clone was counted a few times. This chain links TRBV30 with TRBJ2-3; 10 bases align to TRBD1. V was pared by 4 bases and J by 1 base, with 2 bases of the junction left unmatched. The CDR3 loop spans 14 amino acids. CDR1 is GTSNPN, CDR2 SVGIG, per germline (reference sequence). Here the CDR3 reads CAWTGTGGTDTQYF. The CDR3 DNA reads TGTGCCTGGACGGGGACAGGGGGCACAGATACGCAGTATTTT.